This T cell receptor (beta chain) was recovered during a study of blood T cells in healthy people across ages. Sample-barcoded 5' priming and a J-beta primer mix drove a second PCR of 7 to 11 cycles. TCRdb itself ran the 5' RACE reads through MiXCR, one entry per CDR3 protein. Altogether some 1.1 million distinct CDR3 sequences are present, 35% to 40% being singletons, with the ten largest covering approximately 14%. Researchers report isolating at least 6.5 million PBMCs per sample. This CDR3 has 14 residues. V was shortened by 2 bases and J by 8 bases, with 10 bases between the two germline ends. Germline V lookup: CDR1 SGHAT, CDR2 FQNNGV.

The rearrangement links TRBV11-2 to TRBJ1-6; D perhaps matches TRBD1 (5 bases). The sequenced sample consisted of blood. The sequence was obtained from a man aged 18 to 30 in good health. The CDR3 here is CASSLSDSYSPLHF. As DNA, the CDR3 is TGTGCCAGCAGCTTAAGTGACAGCTATTCACCCCTCCACTTT.